The present T cell receptor beta chain was sequenced within a study of blood T cell repertoires in COVID-19. Data came from immunoSEQ multiplex PCR; TCRdb stores just in-frame clones and leaves some out. The sample contains about 220,000 clones, approximately 81% of which appear only once. Trimming took off 5 bases at V and 5 bases at J, with 10 bases between the two ends. In germline, CDR1 is SQVTM, CDR2 ANQGSEA. The CDR3 length is 12 residues. Sequences were obtained from peripheral blood. The sequence derives from a woman of 80 years or more with acute or convalescent COVID-19. This chain joins TRBV29-1 and TRBJ2-1; maybe TRBD2 (6 bases). For the CDR3, the DNA is TGCAGCGTTTCTCCTAGCGACAATGAGCAGTTCTTC. Protein: CSVSPSDNEQFF.